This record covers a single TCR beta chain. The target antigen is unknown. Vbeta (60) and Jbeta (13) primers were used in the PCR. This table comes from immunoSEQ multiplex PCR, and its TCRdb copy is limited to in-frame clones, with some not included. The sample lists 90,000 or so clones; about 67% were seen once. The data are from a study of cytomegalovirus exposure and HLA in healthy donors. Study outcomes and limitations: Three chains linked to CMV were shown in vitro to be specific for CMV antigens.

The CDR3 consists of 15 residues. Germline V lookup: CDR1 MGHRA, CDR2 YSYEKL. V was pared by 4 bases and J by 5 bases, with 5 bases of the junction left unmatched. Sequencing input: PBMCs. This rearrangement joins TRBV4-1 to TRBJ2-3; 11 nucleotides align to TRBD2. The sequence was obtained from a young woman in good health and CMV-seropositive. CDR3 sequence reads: CASSPSGGSEDTQYF. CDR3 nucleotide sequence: TGCGCCAGCAGCCCTAGCGGGGGGTCGGAAGATACGCAGTATTTT.